These 10 T cell receptor beta chains originate from one sample sequenced in a study of blood T cell repertoires in COVID-19. Profiled with immunoSEQ multiplex PCR; TCRdb holds only in-frame clones, not every one. This sample has more than 95,000 clones, with about 89% found just once. Sequencing used peripheral blood. The receptor source for this set is a woman aged 60-70 years with acute or convalescent COVID-19.

The chain has TRBV19 and TRBJ1-5; no firm D call. The CDR3 spans 14 residues. CDR1 and CDR2 from the germline V gene are LNHDA and SQIVND (reference sequence). Deletions cut 1 base from V and 2 bases from J, with 6 bases between. CDR3 nucleotide sequence: TGTGCCAGTAGTATAGGGAGGGGCAATCAGCCCCAGCATTTT. As protein: CASSIGRGNQPQHF. The full variable domain, with the rest looked up from reference TRBV19 and TRBJ1-5, is DGGITQSPKYLFRKEGQNVTLSCEQNLNHDAMYWYRQDPGQGLRLIYYSQIVNDFQKGDIAEGYSVSREKKESFPLTVTSAQKNPTAFYLCASSIGRGNQPQHFGDGTRLSIL.

This chain links TRBV28 with TRBJ1-2, with 7 bases fitting TRBD1. The CDR3 has 16 residues. V shed 6 bases, J shed 8 bases, and the junction held 18 bases outside the gene matches. Germline lookup yields CDR1 MDHEN and CDR2 SYDVKM. CDR3 in DNA: TGTGCCAGCAGCTCCCTCGGACAGGCGAGGGCGTGGGGCTACACCTTC. Translating it yields CASSSLGQARAWGYTF.

V usage is TRBV30 and J usage is TRBJ2-1; 11 bases line up with TRBD2. Germline V gene data show CDR1 as GTSNPN and CDR2 as SVGIG (reference sequence). V dropped 6 bases and J dropped 1; count of bases not matched to a gene: 2. The CDR3 spans 14 residues. For the CDR3, the DNA is TGTGCCTGTCGACTAGCGGGGTCCTACAATGAGCAGTTCTTC. Its translation: CACRLAGSYNEQFF. The full variable domain, in which reference TRBV30 and TRBJ2-1 provide the parts outside the CDR3, is SQTIHQWPATLVQPVGSPLSLECTVEGTSNPNLYWYRQAAGRGLQLLFYSVGIGQISSEVPQNLSASRPQDRQFILSSKKLLLSDSGFYLCACRLAGSYNEQFFGPGTRLTVL.

The V call is TRBV6-6, the J call TRBJ1-2; D remains unclear. Deletions cut 3 bases from V and 1 base from J, with 9 bases between. This CDR3 has 14 residues. Germline assignment: CDR1 MNHNY and CDR2 SVGAGI (reference sequence). CDR3: CASSYDPGNYGYTF. CDR3 bases: TGTGCCAGCAGTTATGATCCGGGTAACTATGGCTACACCTTC.

This clone was detected once. The chain couples TRBV3-1 (or the pseudogene TRBV3-2) to TRBJ2-1; 9 nucleotides match TRBD2. The CDR3 contains 15 residues. With 0 bases clipped from V and 9 bases from J, the junction kept 6 bases outside the gene matches. Germline values: CDR1 LGHDT, CDR2 YNNKEL (reference sequence). Written as DNA, the CDR3 is TGTGCCAGCAGCCAAGATAGCGGGAGTCGGCCTGAGCAGTTCTTC. This sequence encodes CASSQDSGSRPEQFF.

This clone was observed a handful of times. The chain combines TRBV9 with TRBJ2-7; 12 bases match TRBD1. The CDR3 has 14 amino acids. From germline, CDR1 is SGDLS and CDR2 YYNGEE. Trimming at V came to 3 bases and at J to 6 bases, leaving 4 bases not matched to a gene. CDR3 nucleotides: TGTGCCAGCAGCGCGGGGACAGGGGGCGTCGAGCAGTACTTC. This sequence encodes CASSAGTGGVEQYF.

Written as DNA, the CDR3 is TGTGCCAGCAGCGGAGCGAGCGGGGGCCCAGGCACTGAAGCTTTCTTT. Protein product: CASSGASGGPGTEAFF. The J gene is TRBJ1-1, the V gene TRBV9, with D tentatively TRBD1 (6 bases). The CDR3 totals 16 residues. Trimming cost V 3 bases and J 4 bases, with 19 bases left between them. Germline values: CDR1 SGDLS, CDR2 YYNGEE.

The J gene is TRBJ2-3, the V gene TRBV7-9; 8 bases match TRBD2. This CDR3 comprises 16 residues. V lost 5 bases and J lost 0; bases outside the gene matches: 7. Per germline, CDR1 SEHNR and CDR2 FQNEAQ (reference sequence). CDR3 DNA: TGTGCCAGCAGCCGGGGAGCTAGCGGGAGCACAGATACGCAGTATTTT. Amino acids: CASSRGASGSTDTQYF.

The chain recombines TRBV6-6 with TRBJ2-7; weak D call: TRBD2 (6 bases). The V gene lost 0 bases and the J gene lost 5 bases, with 14 bases spanning the gap. In germline, CDR1 is MNHNY, CDR2 SVGAGI (reference sequence). CDR3 size: 15 residues. The CDR3 protein is CASSYSGSGRNEQYF. In nucleotides, the CDR3 is TGTGCCAGCAGTTACTCCGGGTCAGGGAGGAACGAGCAGTACTTC.

The chain couples TRBV29-1 to TRBJ1-1; D unclear. The CDR3 totals 10 residues. Between the trimmed V and J ends, which lost 4 bases and 6 bases, there was a span of 6 bases. Germline loops: CDR1 SQVTM, CDR2 ANQGSEA. The CDR3 DNA reads TGCAGCGTTGTCTCCCCTGAAGCTTTCTTT. Protein sequence: CSVVSPEAFF.